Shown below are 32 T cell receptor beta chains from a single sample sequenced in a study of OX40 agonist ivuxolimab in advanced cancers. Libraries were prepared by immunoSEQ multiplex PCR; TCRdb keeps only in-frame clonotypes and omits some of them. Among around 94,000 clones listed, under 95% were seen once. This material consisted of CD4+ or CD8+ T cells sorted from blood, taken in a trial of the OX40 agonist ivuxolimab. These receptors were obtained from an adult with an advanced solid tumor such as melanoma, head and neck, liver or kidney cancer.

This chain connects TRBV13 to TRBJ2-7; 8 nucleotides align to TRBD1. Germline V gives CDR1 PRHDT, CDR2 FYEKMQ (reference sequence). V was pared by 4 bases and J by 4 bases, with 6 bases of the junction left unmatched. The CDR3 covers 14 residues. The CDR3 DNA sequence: TGTGCCAGCAGCTCGGACAGGGCAGCTTACGAGCAGTACTTC. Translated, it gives CASSSDRAAYEQYF.

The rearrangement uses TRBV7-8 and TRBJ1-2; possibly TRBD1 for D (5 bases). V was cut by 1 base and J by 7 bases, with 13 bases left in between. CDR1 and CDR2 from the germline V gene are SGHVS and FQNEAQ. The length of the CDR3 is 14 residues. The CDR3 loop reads CASSLVTGGAGYTF. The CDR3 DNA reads TGTGCCAGCAGCTTAGTCACAGGTGGGGCTGGCTACACCTTC.

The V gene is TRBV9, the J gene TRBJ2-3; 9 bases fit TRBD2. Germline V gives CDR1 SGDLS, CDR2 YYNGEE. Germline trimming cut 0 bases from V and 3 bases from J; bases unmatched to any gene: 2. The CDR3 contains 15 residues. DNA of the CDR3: TGTGCCAGCAGCGTAGTGGCGGGAGGGACAGATACGCAGTATTTT. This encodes CASSVVAGGTDTQYF.

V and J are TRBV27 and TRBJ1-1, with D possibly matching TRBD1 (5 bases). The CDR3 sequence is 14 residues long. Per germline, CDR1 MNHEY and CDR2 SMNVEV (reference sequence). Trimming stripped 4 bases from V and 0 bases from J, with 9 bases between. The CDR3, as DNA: TGTGCCAGCAGTTCCCGGGGCATGAACACTGAAGCTTTCTTT. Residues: CASSSRGMNTEAFF.

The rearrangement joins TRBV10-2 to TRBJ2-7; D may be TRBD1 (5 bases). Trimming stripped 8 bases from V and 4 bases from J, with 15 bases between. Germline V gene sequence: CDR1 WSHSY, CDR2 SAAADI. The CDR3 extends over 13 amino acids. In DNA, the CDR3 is TGCGCCAGCGGGGCAGGGCAGGGATACGAGCAGTACTTC. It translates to CASGAGQGYEQYF.

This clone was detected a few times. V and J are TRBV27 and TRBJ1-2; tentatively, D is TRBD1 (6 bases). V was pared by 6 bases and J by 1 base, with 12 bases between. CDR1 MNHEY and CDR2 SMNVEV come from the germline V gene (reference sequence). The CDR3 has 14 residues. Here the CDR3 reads CASRDTGNNYGYTF. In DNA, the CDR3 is TGTGCCAGCAGGGATACAGGGAATAACTATGGCTACACCTTC.

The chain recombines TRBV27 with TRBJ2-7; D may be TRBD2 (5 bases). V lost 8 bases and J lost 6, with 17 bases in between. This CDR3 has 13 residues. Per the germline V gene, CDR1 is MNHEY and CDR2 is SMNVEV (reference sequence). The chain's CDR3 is CASAGASATEQYF. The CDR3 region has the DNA TGTGCCAGCGCGGGTGCTTCAGCCACCGAGCAGTACTTC.

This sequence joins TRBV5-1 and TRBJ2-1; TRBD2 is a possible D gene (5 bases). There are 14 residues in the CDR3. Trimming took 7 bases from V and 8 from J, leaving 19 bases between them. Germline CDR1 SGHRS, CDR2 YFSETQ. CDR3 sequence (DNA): TGCGCCAGCCGGGTTAAAGGGAGAGAGCATGAGCAGTTCTTC. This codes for CASRVKGREHEQFF.

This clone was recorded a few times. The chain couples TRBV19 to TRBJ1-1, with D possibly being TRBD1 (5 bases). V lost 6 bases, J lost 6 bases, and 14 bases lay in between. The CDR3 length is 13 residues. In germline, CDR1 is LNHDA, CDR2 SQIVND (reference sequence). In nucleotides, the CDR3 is TGTGCCAGTAGGTCTAGGGGAAGCGCTGAAGCTTTCTTT. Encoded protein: CASRSRGSAEAFF.

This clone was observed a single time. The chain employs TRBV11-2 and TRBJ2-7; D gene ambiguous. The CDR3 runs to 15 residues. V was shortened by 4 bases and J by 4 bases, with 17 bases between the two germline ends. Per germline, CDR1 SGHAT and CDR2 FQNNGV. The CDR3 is CASSSVVERAYEQYF. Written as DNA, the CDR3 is TGTGCCAGCAGCTCAGTGGTAGAAAGGGCTTACGAGCAGTACTTC.

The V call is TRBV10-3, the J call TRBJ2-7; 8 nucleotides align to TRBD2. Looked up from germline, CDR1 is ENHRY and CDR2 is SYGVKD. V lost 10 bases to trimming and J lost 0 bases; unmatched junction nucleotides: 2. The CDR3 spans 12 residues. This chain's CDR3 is CATRGGSYEQYF. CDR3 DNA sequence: TGTGCCACACGGGGGGGCTCCTACGAGCAGTACTTC.

CDR3 loop: CASSPPQGREFQETQYF. As DNA, the CDR3 is TGTGCCAGCAGCCCCCCGCAAGGGAGGGAATTCCAAGAGACCCAGTACTTC. This chain uses TRBV28 with TRBJ2-5; 7 bases fit TRBD2. Germline V lookup: CDR1 MDHEN, CDR2 SYDVKM. The CDR3 spans 17 residues. The J segment lost 1 base and the V segment lost 6 bases, leaving 14 bases of the junction unmatched.

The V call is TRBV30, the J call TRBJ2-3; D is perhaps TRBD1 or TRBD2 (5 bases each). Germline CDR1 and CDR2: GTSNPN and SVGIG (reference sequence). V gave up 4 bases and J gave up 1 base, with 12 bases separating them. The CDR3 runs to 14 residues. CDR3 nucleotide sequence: TGTGCCTGGACCGTGGGGACCGGCACAGATACGCAGTATTTT. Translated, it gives CAWTVGTGTDTQYF. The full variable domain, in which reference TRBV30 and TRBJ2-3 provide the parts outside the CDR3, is SQTIHQWPATLVQPVGSPLSLECTVEGTSNPNLYWYRQAAGRGLQLLFYSVGIGQISSEVPQNLSASRPQDRQFILSSKKLLLSDSGFYLCAWTVGTGTDTQYFGPGTRLTVL.

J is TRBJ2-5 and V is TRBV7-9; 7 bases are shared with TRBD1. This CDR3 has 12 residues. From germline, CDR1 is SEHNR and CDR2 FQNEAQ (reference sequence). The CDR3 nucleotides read TGTGCGGACAGGCAGACTGGGAGGACCCAGTACTTC. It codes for CADRQTGRTQYF.

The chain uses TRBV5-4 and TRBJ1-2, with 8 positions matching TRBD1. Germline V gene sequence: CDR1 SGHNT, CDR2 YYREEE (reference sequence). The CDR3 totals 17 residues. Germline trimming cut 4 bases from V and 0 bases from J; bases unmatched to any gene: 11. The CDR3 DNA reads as TGTGCCAGCAGCCCGTCGACAGGGGTCTTAGCTAACTATGGCTACACCTTC. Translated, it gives CASSPSTGVLANYGYTF.

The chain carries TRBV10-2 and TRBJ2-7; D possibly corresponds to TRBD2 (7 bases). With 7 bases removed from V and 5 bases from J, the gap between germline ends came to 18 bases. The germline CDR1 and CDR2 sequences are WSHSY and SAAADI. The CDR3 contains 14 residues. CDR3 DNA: TGCGCCAGCACGCTGACTAGCAGGGGAAACGAGCAGTACTTC. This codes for CASTLTSRGNEQYF.

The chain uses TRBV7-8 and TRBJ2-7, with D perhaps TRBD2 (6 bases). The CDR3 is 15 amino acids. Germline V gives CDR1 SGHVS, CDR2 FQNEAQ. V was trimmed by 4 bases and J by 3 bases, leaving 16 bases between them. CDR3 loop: CASSSRTIGVYEQYF. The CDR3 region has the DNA TGTGCCAGCAGCTCAAGGACTATCGGAGTCTACGAGCAGTACTTC.

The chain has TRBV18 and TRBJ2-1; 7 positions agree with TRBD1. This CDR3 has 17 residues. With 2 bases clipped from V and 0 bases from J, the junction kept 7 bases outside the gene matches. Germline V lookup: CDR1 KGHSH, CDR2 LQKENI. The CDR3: CASSPAGTASSYNEQFF. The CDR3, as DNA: TGTGCCAGCTCACCAGCAGGGACAGCGAGCTCCTACAATGAGCAGTTCTTC.

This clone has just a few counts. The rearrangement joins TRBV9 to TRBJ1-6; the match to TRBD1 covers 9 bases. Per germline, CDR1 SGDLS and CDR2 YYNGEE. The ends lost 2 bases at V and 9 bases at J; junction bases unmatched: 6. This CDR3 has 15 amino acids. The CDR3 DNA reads TGTGCCAGCAGCGTCCGGGACAGGGTTTCTTCACCCCTCCACTTT. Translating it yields CASSVRDRVSSPLHF.

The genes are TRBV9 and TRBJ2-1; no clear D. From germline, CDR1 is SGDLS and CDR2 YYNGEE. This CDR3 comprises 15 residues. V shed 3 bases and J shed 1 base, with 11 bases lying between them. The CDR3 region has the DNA TGTGCCAGCAGCGAATACGGTGATTCCTACAATGAGCAGTTCTTC. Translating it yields CASSEYGDSYNEQFF. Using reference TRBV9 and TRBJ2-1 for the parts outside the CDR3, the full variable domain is DSGVTQTPKHLITATGQRVTLRCSPRSGDLSVYWYQQSLDQGLQFLIQYYNGEERAKGNILERFSAQQFPDLHSELNLSSLELGDSALYFCASSEYGDSYNEQFFGPGTRLTVL.

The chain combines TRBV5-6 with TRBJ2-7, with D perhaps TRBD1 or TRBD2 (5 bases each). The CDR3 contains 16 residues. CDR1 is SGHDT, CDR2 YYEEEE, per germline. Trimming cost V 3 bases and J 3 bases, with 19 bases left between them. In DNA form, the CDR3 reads TGTGCCAGCAGCTCATGGGACGGTACCAAGGTCTACGAGCAGTACTTC. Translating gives CASSSWDGTKVYEQYF.

The CDR3 nucleotides read TGTGCCAGCAGTAAAGGGTCCGGGACAGGGGCGGGGATCCCCTACGAGCAGTACTTC. Its translation is CASSKGSGTGAGIPYEQYF. V is TRBV6-1 and J is TRBJ2-7; 10 bases are shared with TRBD1. The germline V gene has CDR1 MNHNS and CDR2 SASEGT. V lost 5 bases to trimming and J lost 2 bases; unmatched junction nucleotides: 18. The length of the CDR3 is 19 residues.

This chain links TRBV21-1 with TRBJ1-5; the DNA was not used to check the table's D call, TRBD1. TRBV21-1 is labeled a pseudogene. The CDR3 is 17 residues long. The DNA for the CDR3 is TGTGCCAACAGCAAAGCGGTCAACAGTTATAGCAATCAGCCCCAGCATTTT. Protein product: CANSKAVNSYSNQPQHF.

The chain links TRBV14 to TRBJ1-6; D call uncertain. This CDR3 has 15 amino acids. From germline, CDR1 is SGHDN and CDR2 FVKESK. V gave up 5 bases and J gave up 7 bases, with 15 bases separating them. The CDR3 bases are TGTGCCAGCAGCAATGGAATAGCGGGGAATTCACCCCTCCACTTT. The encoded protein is CASSNGIAGNSPLHF.

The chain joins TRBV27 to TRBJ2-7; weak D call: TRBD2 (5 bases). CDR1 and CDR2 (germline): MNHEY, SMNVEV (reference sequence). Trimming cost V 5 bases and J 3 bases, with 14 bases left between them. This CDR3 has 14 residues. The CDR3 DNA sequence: TGTGCCAGCAGTCCCAGCGTAGGAGGCTACGAGCAGTACTTC. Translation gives CASSPSVGGYEQYF.

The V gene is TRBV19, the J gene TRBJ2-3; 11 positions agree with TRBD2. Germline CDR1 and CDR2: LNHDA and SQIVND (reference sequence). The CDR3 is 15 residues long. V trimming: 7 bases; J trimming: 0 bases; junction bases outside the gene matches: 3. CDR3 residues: CASKASGRSTDTQYF. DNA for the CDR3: TGTGCCAGTAAGGCTAGCGGGAGGAGCACAGATACGCAGTATTTT.

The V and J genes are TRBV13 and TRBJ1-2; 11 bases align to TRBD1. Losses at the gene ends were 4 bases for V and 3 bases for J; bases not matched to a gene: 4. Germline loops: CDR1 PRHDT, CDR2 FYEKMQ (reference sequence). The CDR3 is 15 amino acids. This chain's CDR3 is CASSSRDRGDYGYTF. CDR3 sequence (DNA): TGTGCCAGCAGCTCCCGGGACAGGGGGGACTATGGCTACACCTTC.

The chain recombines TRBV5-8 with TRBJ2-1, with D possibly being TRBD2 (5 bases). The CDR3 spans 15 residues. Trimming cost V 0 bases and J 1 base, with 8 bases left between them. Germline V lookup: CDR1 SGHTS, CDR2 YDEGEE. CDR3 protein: CASSLGAESYNEQFF. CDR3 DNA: TGTGCCAGCAGCTTGGGAGCGGAATCCTACAATGAGCAGTTCTTC.

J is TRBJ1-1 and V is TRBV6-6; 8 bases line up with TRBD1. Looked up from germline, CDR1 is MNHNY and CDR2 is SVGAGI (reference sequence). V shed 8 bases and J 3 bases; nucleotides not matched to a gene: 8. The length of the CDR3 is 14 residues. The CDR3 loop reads CASAAPDRDTEAFF. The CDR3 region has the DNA TGTGCCAGCGCCGCCCCGGACAGGGACACTGAAGCTTTCTTT.

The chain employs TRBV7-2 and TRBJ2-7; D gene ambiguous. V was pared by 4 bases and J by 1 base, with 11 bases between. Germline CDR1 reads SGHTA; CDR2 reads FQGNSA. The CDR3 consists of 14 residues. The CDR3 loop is CASSSPRRSYEQYF. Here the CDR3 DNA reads TGTGCCAGCAGCTCGCCCCGAAGGTCCTACGAGCAGTACTTC. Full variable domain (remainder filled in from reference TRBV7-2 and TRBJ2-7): GAGVSQSPSNKVTEKGKDVELRCDPISGHTALYWYRQSLGQGLEFLIYFQGNSAPDKSGLPSDRFSAERTGGSVSTLTIQRTQQEDSAVYLCASSSPRRSYEQYFGPGTRLTVT.

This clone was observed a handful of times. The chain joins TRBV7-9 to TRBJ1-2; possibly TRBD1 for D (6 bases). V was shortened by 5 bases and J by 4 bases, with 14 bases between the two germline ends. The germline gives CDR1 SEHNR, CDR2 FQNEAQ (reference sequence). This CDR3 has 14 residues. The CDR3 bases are TGTGCCAGCAGCGGTACAGGGTCGGCCTATGGCTACACCTTC. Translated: CASSGTGSAYGYTF.

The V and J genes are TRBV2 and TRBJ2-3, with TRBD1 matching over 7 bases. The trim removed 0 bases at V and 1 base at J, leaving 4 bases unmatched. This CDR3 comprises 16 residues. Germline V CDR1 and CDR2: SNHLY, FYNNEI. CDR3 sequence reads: CASSEAWTGGTDTQYF. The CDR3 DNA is TGTGCCAGCAGTGAAGCCTGGACAGGAGGCACAGATACGCAGTATTTT.